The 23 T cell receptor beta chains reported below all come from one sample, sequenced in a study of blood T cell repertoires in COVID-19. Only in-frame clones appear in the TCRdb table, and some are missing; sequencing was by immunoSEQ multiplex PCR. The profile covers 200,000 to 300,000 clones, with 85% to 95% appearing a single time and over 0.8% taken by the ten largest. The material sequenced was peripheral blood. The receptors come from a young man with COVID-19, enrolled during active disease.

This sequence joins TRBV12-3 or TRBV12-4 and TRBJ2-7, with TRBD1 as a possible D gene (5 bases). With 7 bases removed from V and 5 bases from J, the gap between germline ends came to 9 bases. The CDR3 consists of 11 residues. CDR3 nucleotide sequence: TGTGCCAGCAAGCAGGGCCACGAGCAGTACTTC. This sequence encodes CASKQGHEQYF.

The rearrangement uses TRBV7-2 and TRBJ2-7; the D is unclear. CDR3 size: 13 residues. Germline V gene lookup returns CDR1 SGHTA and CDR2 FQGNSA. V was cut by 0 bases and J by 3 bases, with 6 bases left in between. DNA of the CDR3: TGTGCCAGCAGCTTAGCGGGCAGCTACGAGCAGTACTTC. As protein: CASSLAGSYEQYF. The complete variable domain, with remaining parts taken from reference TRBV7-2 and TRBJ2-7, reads GAGVSQSPSNKVTEKGKDVELRCDPISGHTALYWYRQSLGQGLEFLIYFQGNSAPDKSGLPSDRFSAERTGGSVSTLTIQRTQQEDSAVYLCASSLAGSYEQYFGPGTRLTVT.

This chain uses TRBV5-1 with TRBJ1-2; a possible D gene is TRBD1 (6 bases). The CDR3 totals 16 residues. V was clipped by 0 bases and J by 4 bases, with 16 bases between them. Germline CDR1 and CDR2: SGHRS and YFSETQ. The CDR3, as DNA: TGCGCCAGCAGCTTGGGTTTTGTACAGGGTAGCTATGGCTACACCTTC. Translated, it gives CASSLGFVQGSYGYTF.

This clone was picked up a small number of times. DNA for the CDR3: TGTGCCAGCAGCCCTCCCCTCCAGGGGTCCGGGGAGCTGTTTTTT. Protein product: CASSPPLQGSGELFF. The genes are TRBV5-5 and TRBJ2-2; maybe TRBD1 (6 bases). Germline assignment: CDR1 SGHKS and CDR2 YYEKEE (reference sequence). CDR3 length: 15 amino acids. The V end lost 4 bases, the J end lost 6 bases, and 16 bases lay between the germline ends.

The CDR3 coding sequence is TGTGCCAGCAGATTGGGTCCGCGGAGCACAGATACGCAGTATTTT. Translating gives CASRLGPRSTDTQYF. This chain links TRBV27 with TRBJ2-3; D unclear. The CDR3 has 15 residues. The germline CDR1 and CDR2 sequences are MNHEY and SMNVEV (reference sequence). V lost 6 bases to trimming and J lost 0 bases, with 13 bases between them.

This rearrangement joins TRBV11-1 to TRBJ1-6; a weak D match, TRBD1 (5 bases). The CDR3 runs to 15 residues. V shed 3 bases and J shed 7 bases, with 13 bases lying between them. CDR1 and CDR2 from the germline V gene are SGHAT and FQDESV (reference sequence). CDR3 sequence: CASSLNQGGNSPLHF. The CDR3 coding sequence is TGTGCCAGCAGCTTGAACCAGGGTGGGAATTCACCCCTCCACTTT.

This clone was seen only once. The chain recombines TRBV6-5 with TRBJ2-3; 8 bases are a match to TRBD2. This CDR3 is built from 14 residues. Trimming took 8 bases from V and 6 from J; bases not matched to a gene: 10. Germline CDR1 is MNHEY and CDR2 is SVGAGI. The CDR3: CASCRTSPPDTQYF. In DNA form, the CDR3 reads TGTGCCAGCTGCCGGACTAGCCCGCCGGATACGCAGTATTTT.

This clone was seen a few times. This CDR3 is CASSASVWPQHF. The CDR3 coding sequence is TGTGCCAGCAGTGCCTCTGTTTGGCCCCAGCATTTT. The chain is built from TRBV2 and TRBJ1-5; D is undetermined. The CDR3 sequence is 12 residues long. Germline loops: CDR1 SNHLY, CDR2 FYNNEI. V was clipped by 4 bases and J by 9 bases, with 10 bases between them.

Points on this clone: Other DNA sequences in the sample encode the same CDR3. In DNA, the CDR3 is TGTGCCAGCAGCCCGAACAGGGGGCAAATCTATGGCTACACCTTC. Translating it yields CASSPNRGQIYGYTF. This sequence joins TRBV7-9 and TRBJ1-2, with 9 bases matching TRBD1. The V and J ends lost 5 bases and 4 bases, in that order; junction bases with no gene match: 8. Germline V lookup: CDR1 SEHNR, CDR2 FQNEAQ (reference sequence). The CDR3 sequence is 15 residues long. Together with reference TRBV7-9 and TRBJ1-2, the CDR3 gives the full variable domain: DTGVSQNPRHKITKRGQNVTFRCDPISEHNRLYWYRQTLGQGPEFLTYFQNEAQLEKSRLLSDRFSAERPKGSFSTLEIQRTEQGDSAMYLCASSPNRGQIYGYTFGSGTRLTVV.

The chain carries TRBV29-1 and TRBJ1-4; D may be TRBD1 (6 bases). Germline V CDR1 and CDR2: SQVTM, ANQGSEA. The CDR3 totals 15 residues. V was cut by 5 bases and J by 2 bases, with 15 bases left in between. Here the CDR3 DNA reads TGCAGCGTTAAAATTTGGACAGACACTAATGAAAAACTGTTTTTT. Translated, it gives CSVKIWTDTNEKLFF.

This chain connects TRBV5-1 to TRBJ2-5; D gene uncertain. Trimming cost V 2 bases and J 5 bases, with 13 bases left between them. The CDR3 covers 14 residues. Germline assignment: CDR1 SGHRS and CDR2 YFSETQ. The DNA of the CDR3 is TGCGCCAGCAGCTTCGACTTCAGAAAGGAGACCCAGTACTTC. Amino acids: CASSFDFRKETQYF.

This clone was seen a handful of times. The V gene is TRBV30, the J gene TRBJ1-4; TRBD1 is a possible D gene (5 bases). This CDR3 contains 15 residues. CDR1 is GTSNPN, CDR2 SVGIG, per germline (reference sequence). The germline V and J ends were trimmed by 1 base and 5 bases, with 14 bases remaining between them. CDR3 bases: TGTGCCTGGAGTGAAGAAGACAGAAACAATGAAAAACTGTTTTTT. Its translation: CAWSEEDRNNEKLFF. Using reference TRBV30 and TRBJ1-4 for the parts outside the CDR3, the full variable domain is SQTIHQWPATLVQPVGSPLSLECTVEGTSNPNLYWYRQAAGRGLQLLFYSVGIGQISSEVPQNLSASRPQDRQFILSSKKLLLSDSGFYLCAWSEEDRNNEKLFFGSGTQLSVL.

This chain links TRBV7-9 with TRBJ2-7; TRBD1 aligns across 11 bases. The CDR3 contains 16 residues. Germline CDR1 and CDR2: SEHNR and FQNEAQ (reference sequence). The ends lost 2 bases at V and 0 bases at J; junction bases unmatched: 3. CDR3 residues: CASSLYGTGGSYEQYF. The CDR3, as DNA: TGTGCCAGCAGCTTATATGGGACAGGGGGCTCCTACGAGCAGTACTTC. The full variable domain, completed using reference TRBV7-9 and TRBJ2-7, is DTGVSQNPRHKITKRGQNVTFRCDPISEHNRLYWYRQTLGQGPEFLTYFQNEAQLEKSRLLSDRFSAERPKGSFSTLEIQRTEQGDSAMYLCASSLYGTGGSYEQYFGPGTRLTVT.

CDR3 protein: CASRRGVGTEAFF. CDR3 nucleotide sequence: TGTGCCAGCAGAAGGGGCGTTGGAACTGAAGCTTTCTTT. V gene TRBV6-5 combines with J gene TRBJ1-1, with D tentatively TRBD1 (5 bases). The germline CDR1 and CDR2 sequences are MNHEY and SVGAGI. The CDR3 is 13 residues long. V lost 6 bases and J 5 bases, leaving 13 bases between the germline ends.

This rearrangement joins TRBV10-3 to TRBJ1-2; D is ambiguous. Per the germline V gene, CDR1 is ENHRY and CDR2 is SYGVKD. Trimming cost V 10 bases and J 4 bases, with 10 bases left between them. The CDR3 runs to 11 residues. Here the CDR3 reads CASSDSYGYTF. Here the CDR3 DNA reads TGTGCCAGCTCAGATTCCTATGGCTACACCTTC.

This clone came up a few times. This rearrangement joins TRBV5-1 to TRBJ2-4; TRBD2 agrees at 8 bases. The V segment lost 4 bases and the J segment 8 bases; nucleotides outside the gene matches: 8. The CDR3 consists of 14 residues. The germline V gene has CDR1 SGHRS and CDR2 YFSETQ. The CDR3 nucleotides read TGCGCCAGCAGCCCGATTTTGCGGGGGGACATTCAGTACTTC. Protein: CASSPILRGDIQYF. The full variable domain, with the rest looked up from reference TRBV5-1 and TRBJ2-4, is KAGVTQTPRYLIKTRGQQVTLSCSPISGHRSVSWYQQTPGQGLQFLFEYFSETQRNKGNFPGRFSGRQFSNSRSEMNVSTLELGDSALYLCASSPILRGDIQYFGAGTRLSVL.

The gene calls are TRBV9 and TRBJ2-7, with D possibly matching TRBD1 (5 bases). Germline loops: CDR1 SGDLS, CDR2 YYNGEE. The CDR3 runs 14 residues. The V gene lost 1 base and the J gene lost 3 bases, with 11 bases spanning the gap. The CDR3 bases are TGTGCCAGCAGCGTATCGGACATAGACTACGAGCAGTACTTC. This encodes CASSVSDIDYEQYF.

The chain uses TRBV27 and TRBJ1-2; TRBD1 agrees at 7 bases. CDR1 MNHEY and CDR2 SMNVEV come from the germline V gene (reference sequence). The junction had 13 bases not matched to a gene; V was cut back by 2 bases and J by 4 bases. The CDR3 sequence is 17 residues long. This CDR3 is CASSLEGTETLSYGYTF. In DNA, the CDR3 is TGTGCCAGCAGTTTAGAGGGGACAGAGACCCTTAGCTATGGCTACACCTTC.

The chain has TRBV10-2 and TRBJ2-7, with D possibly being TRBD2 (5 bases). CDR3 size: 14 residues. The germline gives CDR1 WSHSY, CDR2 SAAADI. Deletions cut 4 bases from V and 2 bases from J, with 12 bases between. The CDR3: CASSGAAGPYEQYF. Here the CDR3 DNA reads TGCGCCAGCAGTGGGGCCGCGGGTCCCTACGAGCAGTACTTC.

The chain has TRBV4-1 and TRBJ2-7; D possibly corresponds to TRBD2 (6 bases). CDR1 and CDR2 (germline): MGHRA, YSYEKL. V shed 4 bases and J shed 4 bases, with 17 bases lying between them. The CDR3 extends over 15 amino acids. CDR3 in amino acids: CASSRGPAGLYEQYF. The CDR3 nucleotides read TGCGCCAGCAGCCGCGGACCAGCGGGCCTTTACGAGCAGTACTTC.

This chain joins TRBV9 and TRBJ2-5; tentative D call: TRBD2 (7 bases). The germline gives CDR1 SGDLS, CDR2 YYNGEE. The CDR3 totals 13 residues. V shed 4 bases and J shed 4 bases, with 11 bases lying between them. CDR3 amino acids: CASSRGAGETQYF. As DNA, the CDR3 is TGTGCCAGCAGCCGGGGGGCCGGAGAGACCCAGTACTTC.

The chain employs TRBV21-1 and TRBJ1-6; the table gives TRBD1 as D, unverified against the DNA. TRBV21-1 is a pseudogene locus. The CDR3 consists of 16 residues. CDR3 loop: CASSVTGERNNSPLHF. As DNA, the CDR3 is TGTGCCAGCAGCGTCACAGGGGAAAGGAATAATTCACCCCTCCACTTT.

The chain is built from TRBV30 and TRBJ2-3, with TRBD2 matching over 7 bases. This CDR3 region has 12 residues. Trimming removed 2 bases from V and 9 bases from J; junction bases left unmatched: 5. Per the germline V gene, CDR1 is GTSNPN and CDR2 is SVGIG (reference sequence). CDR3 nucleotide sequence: TGTGCCTGGAGTAATAGCGGGCGAACGCAGTATTTT. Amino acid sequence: CAWSNSGRTQYF. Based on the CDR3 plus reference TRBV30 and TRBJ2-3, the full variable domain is SQTIHQWPATLVQPVGSPLSLECTVEGTSNPNLYWYRQAAGRGLQLLFYSVGIGQISSEVPQNLSASRPQDRQFILSSKKLLLSDSGFYLCAWSNSGRTQYFGPGTRLTVL.